The present entry profiles one T cell receptor (beta chain) with its context. Its antigen remains unknown. Germline V CDR1 and CDR2: MNHEY, SVGEGT. V shed 6 bases and J 5 bases; nucleotides not matched to a gene: 7. This CDR3 has 15 residues. This sample was taken from a study of blood T cells in healthy people across ages. A J-beta primer mix and a sample-barcoded 5' primer were used in a second PCR of about 6 to 12 cycles. TCRdb processed the 5' RACE reads anew with MiXCR; each CDR3 protein has one entry. The sample carries approximately 800,000 distinct CDR3 sequences, roughly 25% recorded once. Notes on the study in general: Diversity figures based on one million T cells were deemed too low.

The same data also went into a second study, on T cells of mothers and their children. From that study: M1S, a second-PCR primer, added sample barcodes and 2-4 random nucleotides. Each child gave a few million TCR beta CDR3 reads (each mother, over 9.5 million).

Sequences were obtained from blood. The receptor was derived from a boy younger than 18 in good health. This chain connects TRBV6-2 or TRBV6-3 to TRBJ2-5; 12 positions match TRBD2. CDR3 nucleotides: TGTGCCAGCAGGCGACTAGCGGGGGAGGAGGAGACCCAGTACTTC. Its translation is CASRRLAGEEETQYF.